This T cell receptor beta chain came from a study of blood T cell repertoires in COVID-19. At the level of the study: Some COVID-19 samples were acute and others convalescent; all came from the United States, Italy and Spain.

Per the authors' pipeline: Reference gene primers were amplified, and this amplification served to estimate nucleated cell counts. Sequencing was performed with immunoSEQ multiplex PCR; in TCRdb, only in-frame clones are kept and a portion is missing. D and trimming were read from the DNA, whereas the V and J calls and clone size are those reported in that table. The sample carries tens of thousands of clones, around 81% recorded once. The CDR3 runs 11 residues. Only one count was recorded for this clone. The genes are TRBV21-1 and TRBJ1-6. TRBV21-1 is reported as a pseudogene. The sequencing sample was made of peripheral blood. The sequence was collected from a man aged 80 or over with acute or convalescent COVID-19. Here the CDR3 reads CALGGGSPLHF. In DNA form, the CDR3 reads TGTGCCTTGGGGGGAGGGTCCCCCCTCCACTTT.